Listed here are 3 T cell receptor beta chains from one sample, sequenced in a study of cytomegalovirus exposure and HLA in healthy donors. 13 Jbeta primers and 60 Vbeta primers were used for the PCR. Repertoires were generated with immunoSEQ multiplex PCR, while TCRdb's copy carries only in-frame clones and drops some. The sample shows 130,000 or so clones, roughly 86% of them seen only once. Sequenced material: PBMCs. All receptors come from a woman aged 35 to 49 in good health and CMV-seronegative.

This clone was seen a few times. The chain recombines TRBV6-5 with TRBJ1-5; perhaps TRBD1 as D (6 bases). Per the germline V gene, CDR1 is MNHEY and CDR2 is SVGAGI. V shed 8 bases and J shed 7 bases, with 18 bases lying between them. The CDR3 is 14 amino acids. The CDR3 here is CASSRGGAGQPQHF. The CDR3 DNA reads as TGTGCCAGCTCCCGAGGGGGGGCGGGGCAGCCCCAGCATTTT.

The rearrangement joins TRBV18 to TRBJ2-1; 7 bases are shared with TRBD2. This CDR3 has 14 residues. Per the germline V gene, CDR1 is KGHSH and CDR2 is LQKENI. With 2 bases clipped from V and 4 bases from J, the junction kept 2 bases outside the gene matches. CDR3 sequence: CASSPSGAYNEQFF. The CDR3 bases are TGTGCCAGCTCACCAAGCGGGGCTTACAATGAGCAGTTCTTC. Looking up the rest from reference TRBV18 and TRBJ2-1 gives the full variable domain: NAGVMQNPRHLVRRRGQEARLRCSPMKGHSHVYWYRQLPEEGLKFMVYLQKENIIDESGMPKERFSAEFPKEGPSILRIQQVVRGDSAAYFCASSPSGAYNEQFFGPGTRLTVL.

Notes on this clone: Mismatch with germline at one junction end may stem from a read error. The chain carries TRBV7-9 and TRBJ1-1, with D maybe TRBD1 (6 bases). This CDR3 is built from 14 residues. Germline lookup yields CDR1 SEHNR and CDR2 FQNEAQ (reference sequence). The DNA of the CDR3 is TGTTCCAGCAGCACATGGGGGCATGGCACTGAAGCTTTCTTT. It yields the protein CSSSTWGHGTEAFF.